The sequence of this T cell receptor (beta chain) was determined in a study of T cells in Graves' hyperthyroidism and ophthalmopathy. This clonotype was detected once. The target antigen is unknown. A much bigger clone sits one base away, suggesting this may be a read error. The conserved phenylalanine or tryptophan normally closing the CDR3 is absent here, so this likely arose from a read error. Diagnoses were made from clinical symptoms, serum measures (thyroxine and TRAb), thyroid ultrasound and orbital computed tomography. Study findings and constraints: Model output signaled ophthalmopathy a median roughly six months ahead of onset. The majority of expanded thyroid clonotypes above 0.001 also appeared in blood.

The source material, RNA transcripts, was used to amplify TCR beta CDR3 regions. The HTBI set primed first-round TCR CDR3 RT-PCR. Each CDR3 protein is one row after TCRdb ran MiXCR on the multiplex PCR reads. The data contain approximately 720,000 distinct CDR3 sequences, roughly 20% of them singletons. This CDR3 contains 14 residues. With 0 bases removed from V and 4 bases from J, the gap between germline ends came to 10 bases. Germline loops: CDR1 SGHRS, CDR2 YFSETQ. The gene calls are TRBV5-1 and TRBJ1-2; a weak D match, TRBD1 (6 bases). This sequence originates from a woman in her forties or fifties with Graves' hyperthyroidism that later progressed to Graves' ophthalmopathy. Input material: blood. In nucleotides, the CDR3 is TGCGCCAGCAGCTTGGACGGGGGGCCCTATGGCTACACCCTC. Translation gives CASSLDGGPYGYTL.